Presented here are 17 T cell receptor beta chains from one specimen sequenced in a study of blood T cell repertoires in COVID-19. Assay used: immunoSEQ multiplex PCR; TCRdb lists only in-frame clones, some missing. Of 100,000 or so clones in the sample, 65% to 85% were seen once. The sequencing sample was made of peripheral blood. The source of these receptors is a man in his 70s with active or convalescent COVID-19.

The rearrangement links TRBV18 to TRBJ2-5, with TRBD2 matching 10 bases. The CDR3 spans 15 residues. V was clipped by 3 bases and J by 1 base; unmatched bases: 2. Germline V gives CDR1 KGHSH, CDR2 LQKENI. The CDR3 sequence: CASSPPSGGQETQYF. The CDR3 DNA reads as TGTGCCAGCTCACCTCCTAGCGGGGGCCAAGAGACCCAGTACTTC.

The V and J genes are TRBV6-5 and TRBJ2-7; TRBD1 agrees at 8 bases. V gave up 6 bases and J gave up 0 bases; unmatched junction bases: 4. The CDR3 is 14 residues long. Looked up from germline, CDR1 is MNHEY and CDR2 is SVGAGI. CDR3 region: CASRGQASSYEQYF. Written as DNA, the CDR3 is TGTGCCAGCAGGGGACAGGCTAGCTCCTACGAGCAGTACTTC.

On this clone: At the DNA level, this CDR3 is encoded by other sequences in the same sample as well. This CDR3 reads CASSFGANVLTF. In DNA form, the CDR3 reads TGTGCCAGCAGCTTTGGGGCCAACGTCCTGACTTTC. The V and J genes are TRBV12-3 or TRBV12-4 and TRBJ2-6; the D is unclear. V was pared by 6 bases and J by 3 bases, with 3 bases between. The CDR3 contains 12 residues.

The V gene is TRBV2, the J gene TRBJ2-2; 11 positions match TRBD1. CDR1 SNHLY and CDR2 FYNNEI come from the germline V gene. V lost 7 bases and J lost 5; bases outside the gene matches: 6. The CDR3 contains 15 residues. In nucleotides, the CDR3 is TGTGCCAGCAAAGGACAGGGGGCTAGTACCGGGGAGCTGTTTTTT. Amino acids: CASKGQGASTGELFF.

The V call is TRBV2, the J call TRBJ1-1; D gene uncertain. V was cut by 7 bases and J by 0 bases, with 12 bases left in between. The CDR3 length is 14 residues. Germline loops: CDR1 SNHLY, CDR2 FYNNEI. The CDR3 DNA reads TGTGCCAGCACCTTCGGAGGAATGAACACTGAAGCTTTCTTT. Translation gives CASTFGGMNTEAFF. Full variable domain (remainder filled in from reference TRBV2 and TRBJ1-1): EPEVTQTPSHQVTQMGQEVILRCVPISNHLYFYWYRQILGQKVEFLVSFYNNEISEKSEIFDDQFSVERPDGSNFTLKIRSTKLEDSAMYFCASTFGGMNTEAFFGQGTRLTVV.

This clone was recorded only once. The rearrangement joins TRBV4-3 to TRBJ1-6; D is unresolved. Germline lookup yields CDR1 LGHNA and CDR2 YSLEER. The germline V and J ends were trimmed by 3 bases and 4 bases, with 13 bases remaining between them. This CDR3 region has 16 residues. The CDR3 is CASSHDTDTYNSPLHF. CDR3 nucleotides: TGCGCCAGCAGCCACGACACAGATACTTATAATTCACCCCTCCACTTT.

The J gene is TRBJ1-4, the V gene TRBV28, with 9 bases fitting TRBD1. The CDR3 totals 14 residues. Germline lookup yields CDR1 MDHEN and CDR2 SYDVKM. V was clipped by 4 bases and J by 8 bases; unmatched bases: 5. CDR3 sequence: CASSWDRVLEKLFF. The CDR3 region has the DNA TGTGCCAGCAGTTGGGACAGGGTTTTAGAAAAACTGTTTTTT.

The J gene is TRBJ2-7, the V gene TRBV4-1; 11 nucleotides match TRBD2. Germline V lookup: CDR1 MGHRA, CDR2 YSYEKL. The CDR3 contains 16 residues. J gave up 3 bases and V 2 bases, and 6 bases lay outside the gene matches. In DNA form, the CDR3 reads TGCGCCAGCAGCCAAACTAGCGGGGGCACTAACTACGAGCAGTACTTC. Amino acid sequence: CASSQTSGGTNYEQYF.

This clone was seen just once. The V gene is TRBV24-1, the J gene TRBJ2-1; possibly TRBD1 for D (6 bases). CDR3 length equals 14 residues. The ends were cut back, 0 bases at V and 7 bases at J, with 9 bases in the middle. Germline V gives CDR1 KGHDR, CDR2 SFDVKD. The CDR3 loop is CATSDLGQTNEQFF. The CDR3 DNA reads TGTGCCACCAGTGATTTGGGACAGACGAATGAGCAGTTCTTC.

This chain links TRBV30 with TRBJ1-3, with 7 bases aligning to TRBD1. V lost 2 bases and J lost 4; bases outside the gene matches: 5. This CDR3 is 14 amino acids long. Germline loops: CDR1 GTSNPN, CDR2 SVGIG (reference sequence). CDR3 in amino acids: CAWSPGTAGNTIYF. The CDR3 DNA follows: TGTGCCTGGAGTCCCGGGACAGCAGGAAACACCATATATTTT.

This rearrangement joins TRBV29-1 to TRBJ2-5; 13 bases fit TRBD2. V lost 6 bases and J lost 2; bases outside the gene matches: 3. This CDR3 has 14 residues. Germline V gives CDR1 SQVTM, CDR2 ANQGSEA. CDR3 residues: CSVILAGGQETQYF. The CDR3 DNA sequence: TGCAGCGTCATACTAGCGGGGGGGCAAGAGACCCAGTACTTC.

The gene calls are TRBV3-1 (or the pseudogene TRBV3-2) and TRBJ1-5, with TRBD1 as a possible D gene (5 bases). V shed 0 bases and J shed 2 bases, with 8 bases lying between them. CDR3 length: 15 amino acids. The germline V gene has CDR1 LGHDT and CDR2 YNNKEL (reference sequence). The CDR3 sequence is CASSQDGGGNQPQHF. CDR3 DNA sequence: TGTGCCAGCAGCCAAGACGGGGGTGGCAATCAGCCCCAGCATTTT.

The genes are TRBV28 and TRBJ1-5; a weak D match, TRBD1 (6 bases). Trimming took 6 bases from V and 3 from J, leaving 12 bases between them. Germline-derived CDR1 and CDR2 are MDHEN and SYDVKM. The CDR3 is made up of 14 amino acids. This CDR3 reads CASRDGQPNQPQHF. In DNA form, the CDR3 reads TGTGCCAGCAGAGACGGACAGCCCAATCAGCCCCAGCATTTT.

Worth noting for this clone: A read error may produce the germline difference seen at one junction end. This chain connects TRBV28 to TRBJ2-2, with D maybe TRBD2 (7 bases). The CDR3 contains 12 residues. Per germline, CDR1 MDHEN and CDR2 SYDVKM. The DNA of the CDR3 is TGTGCCAGCAGTTTATATCGGGGGGCGCCGACTTTT. Protein sequence: CASSLYRGAPTF. The complete variable domain, with remaining parts taken from reference TRBV28 and TRBJ2-2, reads DVKVTQSSRYLVKRTGEKVFLECVQDMDHENMFWYRQDPGLGLRLIYFSYDVKMKEKGDIPEGYSVSREKKERFSLILESASTNQTSMYLCASSLYRGAPTFGEGSRLTVL.

This chain links TRBV21-1 with TRBJ1-5; TRBD1, the table's D call, was not compared with the DNA. TRBV21-1 is a known pseudogene. This CDR3 contains 16 residues. The CDR3 sequence is CASRLLDTHSNQPQHF. CDR3 nucleotides: TGTGCCAGCAGGCTCCTCGACACCCATAGCAATCAGCCCCAGCATTTT.

The chain combines TRBV7-2 with TRBJ2-7; D remains ambiguous. CDR1 SGHTA and CDR2 FQGNSA come from the germline V gene. Trimming took 0 bases from V and 7 from J, leaving 10 bases between them. The CDR3 totals 13 residues. This CDR3 is CASSLARGLEQYF. CDR3 coding DNA: TGTGCCAGCAGCTTAGCGCGCGGTCTGGAGCAGTACTTC.

This clone showed up just a few times. This chain joins TRBV29-1 and TRBJ1-2; no reliable D call. V was cut by 2 bases and J by 4 bases, with 8 bases left in between. Per germline, CDR1 SQVTM and CDR2 ANQGSEA. CDR3 size: 12 residues. This chain's CDR3 is CSVERTVYGYTF. The CDR3 DNA sequence: TGCAGCGTTGAAAGAACGGTCTATGGCTACACCTTC.